Each of the 31 T cell receptor beta chains below was sequenced from the same sample in a study of blood T cell repertoires in COVID-19. Only in-frame clones appear in the TCRdb table, and some are missing; sequencing was by immunoSEQ multiplex PCR. The sample includes roughly 62,000 clones, around four fifths of them seen just once. The sample was peripheral blood. These receptor sequences come from a woman aged 80 or over with active or convalescent COVID-19.

The V call is TRBV11-3, the J call TRBJ1-1; D unresolved. This CDR3 region has 12 residues. V lost 2 bases and J 4 bases, leaving 5 bases between the germline ends. Germline V lookup: CDR1 SGHNT, CDR2 YENEEA. CDR3 region: CASSLYPTEAFF. CDR3 DNA sequence: TGTGCCAGCAGCTTATATCCCACTGAAGCTTTCTTT.

V gene TRBV3-1 (or the pseudogene TRBV3-2) combines with J gene TRBJ1-2; D uncertain. Trimming stripped 0 bases from V and 14 bases from J, with 16 bases between. This CDR3 is 13 amino acids long. Germline V lookup: CDR1 LGHDT, CDR2 YNNKEL (reference sequence). The CDR3 DNA follows: TGTGCCAGCAGCCAAGATTATACGGAGAAGGCGACCTTC. Translated: CASSQDYTEKATF.

This chain joins TRBV6-5 and TRBJ2-1, with D tentatively TRBD1 (5 bases). Trimming removed 10 bases from V and 9 bases from J, with 19 bases in between. Germline V gives CDR1 MNHEY, CDR2 SVGAGI. The CDR3 has 13 residues. CDR3 loop: CATEFRVYGEQFF. The DNA of the CDR3 is TGTGCCACCGAGTTCAGGGTATACGGTGAGCAGTTCTTC.

This clone was recorded at least ten times. V gene TRBV18 combines with J gene TRBJ1-1, with TRBD1 identical over 8 bases. CDR3 length equals 15 residues. Germline CDR1 and CDR2: KGHSH and LQKENI. After removal of 0 bases from V and 1 base from J, the junction contained 1 base not matched to a gene. Written as DNA, the CDR3 is TGTGCCAGCTCACCACCGGGACAGGAGAACACTGAAGCTTTCTTT. Amino acid sequence: CASSPPGQENTEAFF.

The V and J genes are TRBV10-1 and TRBJ1-2; D unclear. CDR1 is WNHNN and CDR2 is SYGVQD in the germline V gene (reference sequence). V gave up 10 bases and J gave up 4 bases, with 10 bases separating them. The CDR3 sequence is 11 residues long. The CDR3 region has the DNA TGCGCCAACGAGGGTCGCTATGGCTACACCTTC. Amino acids: CANEGRYGYTF.

The gene calls are TRBV2 and TRBJ1-5; 9 bases are shared with TRBD1. Germline CDR1 is SNHLY and CDR2 is FYNNEI. CDR3 length equals 15 residues. With V trimmed by 4 bases and J by 5 bases, 6 bases remained unmatched. DNA for the CDR3: TGTGCCAGCAGTGGCTCGACAGGGGGATATCAGCCCCAGCATTTT. Translating gives CASSGSTGGYQPQHF.

The rearrangement joins TRBV6-5 to TRBJ1-6; D perhaps matches TRBD1 (5 bases). The V gene lost 2 bases and the J gene lost 7 bases, with 12 bases spanning the gap. The germline V gene has CDR1 MNHEY and CDR2 SVGAGI. This CDR3 is 15 amino acids long. CDR3 protein: CASSYRGSGNSPLHF. The CDR3 DNA reads TGTGCCAGCAGTTACCGGGGGTCAGGGAATTCACCCCTCCACTTT.

The rearrangement uses TRBV6-5 and TRBJ1-1; D uncertain. Trimming left V 4 bases short and J 7 bases short, with 10 bases between. The CDR3 loop spans 12 amino acids. Germline values: CDR1 MNHEY, CDR2 SVGAGI. The CDR3 spells CASSSVQFEAFF. The CDR3 DNA follows: TGTGCCAGCAGTTCTGTACAGTTTGAAGCTTTCTTT.

This CDR3 is CASSPQGGVIGTEAFF. In DNA, the CDR3 is TGCGCCAGCAGCCCACAGGGCGGAGTGATTGGCACTGAAGCTTTCTTT. The rearrangement joins TRBV4-1 to TRBJ1-1; D might be TRBD1 (6 bases). Trimming took 4 bases from V and 4 from J, leaving 19 bases between them. Per the germline V gene, CDR1 is MGHRA and CDR2 is YSYEKL. The CDR3 extends over 16 amino acids.

The chain employs TRBV10-3 and TRBJ1-4; the D is unclear. Germline V gene lookup returns CDR1 ENHRY and CDR2 SYGVKD. The V end was cut by 2 bases, the J end by 6 bases, with 10 bases between. There are 14 residues in the CDR3. The CDR3 spells CAISETSQDEKLFF. DNA of the CDR3: TGTGCCATCAGTGAGACATCCCAGGATGAAAAACTGTTTTTT.

This clone has only a few counts. This chain uses TRBV7-8 with TRBJ1-4; TRBD1 aligns across 7 bases. J lost 8 bases, V lost 5 bases, and 5 bases had no gene match. The V gene's germline CDR1 is SGHVS and CDR2 FQNEAQ. The CDR3 has 13 residues. CDR3 amino acids: CASSQGVGEKLFF. The CDR3 region has the DNA TGTGCCAGCAGCCAGGGGGTAGGAGAAAAACTGTTTTTT. Supplemented by reference TRBV7-8 and TRBJ1-4, the full variable domain reads GAGVSQSPRYKVAKRGQDVALRCDPISGHVSLFWYQQALGQGPEFLTYFQNEAQLDKSGLPSDRFFAERPEGSVSTLKIQRTQQEDSAVYLCASSQGVGEKLFFGSGTQLSVL.

CDR3 bases: TGTGCCAGCCGCGAAGGGGAAGGGAACGCTTTCTTT. Protein product: CASREGEGNAFF. This sequence joins TRBV7-9 and TRBJ1-1; TRBD1 is a possible D gene (5 bases). Germline CDR1 SEHNR, CDR2 FQNEAQ (reference sequence). V was pared by 8 bases and J by 11 bases, with 18 bases between. This CDR3 is built from 12 residues.

V is TRBV29-1 and J is TRBJ1-1; no firm D call. CDR3 length equals 12 residues. CDR1 is SQVTM, CDR2 ANQGSEA, per germline. The V end lost 7 bases, the J end lost 4 bases, and 13 bases lay between the germline ends. CDR3 nucleotides: TGCAGCGCCCGGGTTTTAGGCACTGAAGCTTTCTTT. Its protein is CSARVLGTEAFF.

This clone was counted a few times. The sample contains more than one DNA sequence encoding this CDR3. This chain links TRBV5-1 with TRBJ1-5; 10 nucleotides align to TRBD1. The germline V gene has CDR1 SGHRS and CDR2 YFSETQ. V gave up 4 bases and J gave up 7 bases; unmatched junction bases: 2. CDR3 length: 13 amino acids. CDR3 amino acids: CASSLTGGQPQHF. Here the CDR3 DNA reads TGCGCCAGCAGCCTGACAGGGGGCCAGCCCCAGCATTTT.

This chain links TRBV2 with TRBJ1-3; D remains ambiguous. The CDR3 spans 14 residues. Germline CDR1 and CDR2: SNHLY and FYNNEI. With 2 bases removed from V and 1 base from J, the gap between germline ends came to 6 bases. Here the CDR3 DNA reads TGTGCCAGCAGTGAATGGAGGTCTGGAAACACCATATATTTT. Translating gives CASSEWRSGNTIYF.

The table lists this clone with a few counts. Other DNA sequences in this sample translate to the same CDR3. This chain uses TRBV6-5 with TRBJ2-7, with TRBD1 matching 8 bases. This CDR3 comprises 15 residues. The germline V gene encodes CDR1 MNHEY and CDR2 SVGAGI. Losses at the gene ends were 0 bases for V and 4 bases for J; bases not matched to a gene: 5. The CDR3 sequence is CASSYSSGGLYEQYF. As DNA, the CDR3 is TGTGCCAGCAGTTACTCGTCAGGGGGCTTATACGAGCAGTACTTC.

This sequence joins TRBV19 and TRBJ1-6; the match to TRBD1 covers 11 bases. J lost 11 bases, V lost 4 bases, and 7 bases had no gene match. Germline V gene data show CDR1 as LNHDA and CDR2 as SQIVND (reference sequence). The CDR3 totals 15 residues. The CDR3 here is CASSNRDRGSPPLHF. In DNA form, the CDR3 reads TGTGCCAGTAGTAACAGGGACAGGGGGAGTCCACCCCTCCACTTT.

CDR3 DNA sequence: TGTGCCAGCAGCTTAAACAGGGAGACCCAGTACTTC. Protein product: CASSLNRETQYF. The rearrangement links TRBV2 to TRBJ2-5, with D maybe TRBD1 (5 bases). The CDR3 sequence is 12 residues long. Germline V gene sequence: CDR1 SNHLY, CDR2 FYNNEI. V lost 6 bases to trimming and J lost 5 bases, with 10 bases between them.

This chain's CDR3 is CASSYSAKGGYNEQFF. In nucleotides, the CDR3 is TGTGCCAGCAGTTACTCGGCCAAAGGGGGTTACAATGAGCAGTTCTTC. This chain links TRBV6-6 with TRBJ2-1, with D possibly TRBD1 on 6 matching bases. V lost 0 bases, J lost 4 bases, and 13 bases lay in between. Germline V gene lookup returns CDR1 MNHNY and CDR2 SVGAGI (reference sequence). This CDR3 has 16 residues.

V is TRBV5-1 and J is TRBJ2-5; D unclear. Between the trimmed V and J ends, which lost 0 bases and 0 bases, there was a span of 6 bases. The CDR3 has 14 residues. Germline CDR1 and CDR2: SGHRS and YFSETQ. CDR3 sequence (DNA): TGCGCCAGCAGCTTGGGGTACAACCAAGAGACCCAGTACTTC. Encoded protein: CASSLGYNQETQYF.

This chain uses TRBV2 with TRBJ2-3; no clear D. Germline CDR1 SNHLY, CDR2 FYNNEI. This CDR3 has 11 residues. V was pared by 6 bases and J by 3 bases, with 4 bases between. CDR3 sequence (DNA): TGTGCCAGCAGATCAACAGATACGCAGTATTTT. Residues: CASRSTDTQYF.

The chain is built from TRBV2 and TRBJ1-6; the D gene is possibly TRBD1 (5 bases). The V gene lost 6 bases and the J gene lost 12 bases, with 15 bases spanning the gap. The germline V gene encodes CDR1 SNHLY and CDR2 FYNNEI. The CDR3 is 13 amino acids. CDR3 coding DNA: TGTGCCAGCAGGCGACAGTTGCGTCGACCCCTCCACTTT. This gives the protein CASRRQLRRPLHF.

V usage is TRBV5-1 and J usage is TRBJ2-5, with D possibly matching TRBD2 (6 bases). Trimming took off 1 base at V and 4 bases at J, with 23 bases between the two ends. This CDR3 comprises 18 residues. Germline V gives CDR1 SGHRS, CDR2 YFSETQ. For the CDR3, the DNA is TGCGCCAGCAGCTTGTTCCCCGATCCGACTAGAAGACTAGAGACCCAGTACTTC. Encoded protein: CASSLFPDPTRRLETQYF.

In its sample, this clone was seen a few times. The V gene is TRBV3-1 (or the pseudogene TRBV3-2), the J gene TRBJ1-1; no clear D. The CDR3 covers 12 residues. The V and J ends lost 0 bases and 10 bases respectively, with 9 bases between them. The V gene's germline CDR1 is LGHDT and CDR2 YNNKEL (reference sequence). The DNA for the CDR3 is TGTGCCAGCAGCCAAGAGTGGAGCGCAGCTTTCTTT. Amino acids: CASSQEWSAAFF.

This chain connects TRBV5-1 to TRBJ1-3; 8 bases fit TRBD1. The CDR3 spans 16 residues. Germline V lookup: CDR1 SGHRS, CDR2 YFSETQ. V gave up 4 bases and J gave up 3 bases; unmatched junction bases: 9. This chain's CDR3 is CASSLQGAGVGNTIYF. The CDR3 nucleotides are TGCGCCAGCAGCCTTCAGGGGGCAGGAGTTGGAAACACCATATATTTT.

This chain links TRBV10-1 with TRBJ1-1, with a tentative D call TRBD1 (6 bases). V dropped 5 bases and J dropped 1 base, with 8 bases sitting between them. This CDR3 has 13 residues. The germline CDR1 and CDR2 sequences are WNHNN and SYGVQD (reference sequence). The CDR3 sequence: CASSLDRNTEAFF. Written as DNA, the CDR3 is TGCGCCAGCAGTTTGGACAGGAACACTGAAGCTTTCTTT.

V usage is TRBV6-5 and J usage is TRBJ2-7, with D perhaps TRBD1 (5 bases). This CDR3 is built from 14 residues. Germline CDR1 and CDR2: MNHEY and SVGAGI. The ends were cut back, 2 bases at V and 6 bases at J, with 14 bases in the middle. The DNA of the CDR3 is TGTGCCAGCAGTTACGCCTTCGAGCAGGGCGAGCAGTACTTC. Residues: CASSYAFEQGEQYF.

The V call is TRBV24-1, the J call TRBJ2-1, with D maybe TRBD1 (5 bases). The CDR3 has 13 residues. V lost 4 bases and J lost 9, with 12 bases in between. Germline CDR1 KGHDR, CDR2 SFDVKD. DNA of the CDR3: TGTGCCACCAGTGACAGGGTGGGCACTGAGCAGTTCTTC. Protein product: CATSDRVGTEQFF.

This rearrangement joins TRBV5-5 to TRBJ1-3, with D unclear. There are 19 residues in the CDR3. Trimming pared 0 bases from V and 4 bases from J, leaving 23 bases between. Germline V lookup: CDR1 SGHKS, CDR2 YYEKEE (reference sequence). The CDR3 loop is CASSLDETRPLGAGNTIYF. The DNA for the CDR3 is TGTGCCAGCAGCTTGGATGAGACACGTCCCTTGGGAGCCGGAAACACCATATATTTT.

The chain recombines TRBV9 with TRBJ2-3; the match to TRBD2 covers 8 bases. CDR3 length: 17 residues. V was pared by 0 bases and J by 5 bases, with 11 bases of the junction left unmatched. CDR1 is SGDLS, CDR2 YYNGEE, per germline. Written as DNA, the CDR3 is TGTGCCAGCAGCGTAGCGGGGGGGACTTCAGCACAAGATACGCAGTATTTT. Its translation is CASSVAGGTSAQDTQYF.

CDR3 in amino acids: CASSSYESVNYGYTF. In nucleotides, the CDR3 is TGTGCCAGCAGCAGTTATGAGTCCGTGAACTATGGCTACACCTTC. The chain links TRBV5-6 to TRBJ1-2; D gene unclear. The CDR3 runs to 15 residues. Trimming pared 4 bases from V and 2 bases from J, leaving 15 bases between. Germline V CDR1 and CDR2: SGHDT, YYEEEE.